Presented here are 13 T cell receptor beta chains from one specimen sequenced in a study of blood T cell repertoires in COVID-19. Clones were sequenced by immunoSEQ multiplex PCR, and TCRdb holds only the in-frame ones, with some missing. The table records roughly 410,000 clones, about 87% of them present only once. The sequenced sample was peripheral blood. The receptors shown here come from a woman aged 60 to 75 with COVID-19, enrolled during active disease.

The chain recombines TRBV4-1 with TRBJ1-1; no firm D call. The CDR3 runs to 14 residues. Germline V gene sequence: CDR1 MGHRA, CDR2 YSYEKL. V was trimmed by 1 base and J by 0 bases, leaving 6 bases between them. The CDR3 nucleotides read TGCGCCAGCAGCCAAGGCTACGTGAACACTGAAGCTTTCTTT. It codes for CASSQGYVNTEAFF.

CDR3 sequence reads: CASSLGPTGSPYEQYF. In DNA form, the CDR3 reads TGTGCCAGCAGCTTAGGGCCGACAGGGAGTCCCTACGAGCAGTACTTC. The gene calls are TRBV7-2 and TRBJ2-7; 7 bases agree with TRBD1. V was clipped by 1 base and J by 2 bases; unmatched bases: 8. Germline V gene sequence: CDR1 SGHTA, CDR2 FQGNSA. CDR3 size: 16 residues.

This chain links TRBV29-1 with TRBJ1-6, with a tentative D call TRBD1 (5 bases). This CDR3 spans 13 amino acids. The V and J ends lost 6 bases and 7 bases respectively, with 13 bases between them. Per the germline V gene, CDR1 is SQVTM and CDR2 is ANQGSEA. The CDR3 sequence is CSVADSKNSPLHF. The DNA of the CDR3 is TGCAGCGTCGCTGACAGCAAGAATTCACCCCTCCACTTT.

The V call is TRBV12-3 or TRBV12-4, the J call TRBJ1-2, with D possibly TRBD1 on 6 matching bases. The CDR3 loop spans 12 amino acids. The germline V and J ends were trimmed by 3 bases and 14 bases, with 16 bases remaining between them. The DNA of the CDR3 is TGTGCCAGCAGTTTTCATCGGGGGGCCGTTACCTTC. Translation: CASSFHRGAVTF.

The chain combines TRBV10-3 with TRBJ2-3, with 7 bases that match TRBD2. With V trimmed by 3 bases and J by 0 bases, 3 bases remained unmatched. The CDR3 sequence is 15 residues long. The V gene's germline CDR1 is ENHRY and CDR2 SYGVKD. The chain's CDR3 is CAISDYGGSTDTQYF. As DNA, the CDR3 is TGTGCCATCAGTGACTACGGGGGGAGCACAGATACGCAGTATTTT.

The chain carries TRBV19 and TRBJ1-5, with TRBD1 matching over 8 bases. Trimming took 4 bases from V and 1 from J; bases not matched to a gene: 6. The CDR3 contains 16 residues. Germline V CDR1 and CDR2: LNHDA, SQIVND (reference sequence). The CDR3 region has the DNA TGTGCCAGTAGTAACCGACAGGGGACGAGCAATCAGCCCCAGCATTTT. It is translated as CASSNRQGTSNQPQHF.

The chain links TRBV2 to TRBJ1-4; tentative D call: TRBD1 (6 bases). The CDR3 has 13 residues. The V and J ends lost 5 bases and 8 bases respectively, with 12 bases between them. Germline V gene data show CDR1 as SNHLY and CDR2 as FYNNEI. The CDR3 here is CASSNRENEKLFF. CDR3 DNA: TGTGCCAGCAGTAACAGGGAAAACGAAAAACTGTTTTTT.

The V gene is TRBV7-6, the J gene TRBJ1-4, with TRBD1 matching 8 bases. Per the germline V gene, CDR1 is SGHVS and CDR2 is FNYEAQ. This CDR3 contains 16 residues. J gave up 3 bases and V 5 bases, and 8 bases lay outside the gene matches. This CDR3 reads CASSPHGQGPNEKLFF. Written as DNA, the CDR3 is TGTGCCAGCAGCCCACACGGACAGGGCCCTAATGAAAAACTGTTTTTT. The whole variable domain, remainder taken from reference TRBV7-6 and TRBJ1-4, is GAGVSQSPRYKVTKRGQDVALRCDPISGHVSLYWYRQALGQGPEFLTYFNYEAQQDKSGLPNDRFSAERPEGSISTLTIQRTEQRDSAMYRCASSPHGQGPNEKLFFGSGTQLSVL.

This clone showed up just a few times. This sequence joins TRBV10-3 and TRBJ1-1, with TRBD1 as a possible D gene (6 bases). Germline V gene data show CDR1 as ENHRY and CDR2 as SYGVKD. V lost 10 bases to trimming and J lost 5 bases, with 14 bases between them. The CDR3 contains 12 residues. As DNA, the CDR3 is TGTGCCACAGCGGGAGGGGGAACTGAAGCTTTCTTT. Translating gives CATAGGGTEAFF.

The chain employs TRBV5-4 and TRBJ1-3; no reliable D call. This CDR3 has 14 amino acids. The V gene's germline CDR1 is SGHNT and CDR2 YYREEE (reference sequence). Trimming took off 5 bases at V and 0 bases at J, with 9 bases between the two ends. CDR3 in DNA: TGTGCCAGCAGAGCAGGTCCCTCTGGAAACACCATATATTTT. It codes for CASRAGPSGNTIYF.

The J gene is TRBJ1-3, the V gene TRBV9; no reliable D call. The CDR3 is 17 amino acids. Germline V CDR1 and CDR2: SGDLS, YYNGEE. Trimming took 0 bases from V and 0 from J, leaving 13 bases between them. CDR3 DNA sequence: TGTGCCAGCAGCGTAGTACCGGTCGCGGGCTCTGGAAACACCATATATTTT. This translates into CASSVVPVAGSGNTIYF. Full variable domain (outside the CDR3, taken from reference TRBV9 and TRBJ1-3): DSGVTQTPKHLITATGQRVTLRCSPRSGDLSVYWYQQSLDQGLQFLIQYYNGEERAKGNILERFSAQQFPDLHSELNLSSLELGDSALYFCASSVVPVAGSGNTIYFGEGSWLTVV.

This chain joins TRBV19 and TRBJ1-5; D is ambiguous. The CDR3 totals 14 residues. Germline V gene lookup returns CDR1 LNHDA and CDR2 SQIVND (reference sequence). Deletions cut 0 bases from V and 11 bases from J, with 14 bases between. The CDR3 here is CASSIDFDHRAQHF. For the CDR3, the DNA is TGTGCCAGTAGTATAGATTTTGACCACCGGGCCCAGCATTTT.

The chain carries TRBV28 and TRBJ1-1; tentatively, D is TRBD1 (5 bases). CDR3 length: 14 residues. Per germline, CDR1 MDHEN and CDR2 SYDVKM. V was cut by 6 bases and J by 4 bases, with 15 bases left in between. The CDR3 nucleotides are TGTGCCAGCAGCACCCTCGGGGGTCTCACTGAAGCTTTCTTT. As protein: CASSTLGGLTEAFF.